This is a list of T cell receptor beta chains from one sample in a study of T-cell reconstitution after alpha-beta-depleted transplantation in children. TCRdb itself ran the PCR reads through MiXCR, one entry per CDR3 protein. Among approximately 590,000 distinct CDR3 sequences listed, over 9.5% were seen once. The material was PBMCs from the stem cell graft donor, obtained from the stem cell graft. Receptors originate from a human donor who donated a stem cell graft to a child with acute myeloid leukemia. CDR3s include the opening cysteine and the closing phenylalanine or tryptophan. Each record gives: V gene, J gene, clone size, D gene, CDR3 DNA, CDR3 protein. D genes are given only for firm matches. Size is omitted from some rows. Given values are once, few, many or a class for expanded clones.

TRBV4-2	TRBJ2-4	-	-	TGTGCCAGCAGCCCTGATTTGGGGGTTCTAGCCAAAAACATTCAGTACTTC	CASSPDLGVLAKNIQYF
TRBV20-1	TRBJ2-3	-	TRBD2	TGCAGGGCTAGAGATACGGGACTAGCGGCGAAGGGGACCACAGATACGCAGTATTTT	CRARDTGLAAKGTTDTQYF
TRBV12-3/TRBV12-4	TRBJ1-5	few	TRBD1	TGTGCCAGCAGTCCGGGCAAGACAGGGCCCGTCCAGCCCCAGCATTTT	CASSPGKTGPVQPQHF
TRBV11-2	TRBJ1-5	-	-	TGTGCCAGCAGCCCCCGTCCAAATCAGCCCCAGCATTTT	CASSPRPNQPQHF
TRBV7-2	TRBJ2-1	many	-	TGTGCCAGCAGCTTAGCGCGGTACAATGAGCAGTTCTTC	CASSLARYNEQFF
TRBV28	TRBJ2-7	-	-	TGTGCCAGCAGTTCAATCTCATCTAAGTACTTC	CASSSISSKYF
TRBV20-1	TRBJ2-7	-	-	TGCAGTGCTGCGGCGGTGGGGGAGCAGTACTTC	CSAAAVGEQYF
TRBV27	TRBJ2-1	few	-	TGTGCCAGCGGACCTCGGGACACCCTACACAATGAGCAGTTCTTC	CASGPRDTLHNEQFF
TRBV7-8	TRBJ2-1	few	-	TGTGCCACCAGAGGGGGGGAGAGCTCCTACAATGAGCAGTTCTTC	CATRGGESSYNEQFF
TRBV12-3/TRBV12-4	TRBJ2-1	-	TRBD2	TGTGCCAGCAGCTTACCGGGACTAGCGGGAGGGTACAATGAGCAGTTCTTC	CASSLPGLAGGYNEQFF
TRBV29-1	TRBJ2-7	few	TRBD2	TGCAGCGTTGTACTAGCGGGCTCCTCCTACGAGCAGTACTTC	CSVVLAGSSYEQYF
TRBV9	TRBJ2-1	-	-	TGTGCCAGCAGCTCCGAACTTTCCAATGAGCAGTTCTTC	CASSSELSNEQFF
TRBV7-9	TRBJ1-5	few	-	TGTGCCAGCAGCCCCCGGACGGATCCCTGGGGACCCCAGCATTTT	CASSPRTDPWGPQHF
TRBV7-8	TRBJ1-4	-	-	TGTGCCAGCACCTACGGGGGGGCTGGTGAAAAACTGTTTTTT	CASTYGGAGEKLFF
TRBV20-1	TRBJ2-3	few	TRBD2	TGCAGTGCTCAGGGTTGGCTAGCGGGAGTAGTTCCAGATACGCAGTATTTT	CSAQGWLAGVVPDTQYF
TRBV29-1	TRBJ2-1	-	TRBD1	TGCAGCGTTCGTCGGACAGGCTCCTACAATGAGCAGTTCTTC	CSVRRTGSYNEQFF
TRBV7-2	TRBJ1-6	-	-	TGTGCCAGCAGGAGGGGAGCCCTTAATAATTCACCCCTCCACTTT	CASRRGALNNSPLHF
TRBV12-3/TRBV12-4	TRBJ2-1	many	TRBD2	TGTGCCAGCGAGGCGGGACTAGCGGCGATCAATGAGCAGTTCTTC	CASEAGLAAINEQFF
TRBV6-1	TRBJ2-1	many	-	TGTGCCAGCAGTGCCTACAGCAATGAGCAGTTCTTC	CASSAYSNEQFF
TRBV29-1	TRBJ1-4	few	-	TGCAGCGTTGCGACAACTAATGAAAAACTGTTTTTT	CSVATTNEKLFF
TRBV11-1	TRBJ2-6	many	-	TGTGCCAGCAGCTTAAGTCAATGGGGGGCGGCTGGGGCCAACGTCCTGACTTTC	CASSLSQWGAAGANVLTF
TRBV12-3/TRBV12-4	TRBJ2-7	-	TRBD2	TGTGCCAGCAGTTTACCGGGGGGGGACGAGCAGTACTTC	CASSLPGGDEQYF
TRBV20-1	TRBJ2-3	many	TRBD1	TGCAGTGCTCCAGAAACAGGGGGCGTACGGAATACGCAGTATTTT	CSAPETGGVRNTQYF
TRBV15	TRBJ2-2	many	TRBD2	TGTGCCACCAGCAGAGATGTCCTAGCGGGGACCGGGGAGCTGTTTTTT	CATSRDVLAGTGELFF
TRBV20-1	TRBJ1-3	few	-	TGCAGTGCTAGAGAAGGAGGAGGGACCATATATTTT	CSAREGGGTIYF
TRBV20-1	TRBJ1-2	many	-	TGCAGTGCTAGAGTGGTTGAGGGAAACTATGGCTACACCTTC	CSARVVEGNYGYTF
TRBV20-1	TRBJ1-2	few	-	TGCAGTGCTAGAGTCAGGACCTCTAGGGGCTACACCTTC	CSARVRTSRGYTF
TRBV3-1	TRBJ2-1	-	TRBD2	TGTGCCAGCAGCCAAGATTGGGGGACTAGGGCCGCCAATGAGCAGTTCTTC	CASSQDWGTRAANEQFF
TRBV12-3/TRBV12-4	TRBJ1-4	-	-	TGTGCCAGCAGCCTTGGGACTAATGAAAAACTGTTTTTT	CASSLGTNEKLFF
TRBV2	TRBJ2-2	-	-	TGTGCCAGCAGTGCCCCACGTTCTAACACCGGGGAGCTGTTTTTT	CASSAPRSNTGELFF
TRBV20-1	TRBJ2-7	-	-	TGCAGTGCTAGAGATCCGAGGGGCCCCTACGAGCAGTACTTC	CSARDPRGPYEQYF
TRBV5-1	TRBJ2-2	few	-	TGCGCCAGCAGCTTGCCGTCGAGCGCCGGGGAGCTGTTTTTT	CASSLPSSAGELFF
TRBV7-2	TRBJ2-7	-	TRBD1	TGTGCCAGCAGCCAATGGGGACAGGACTCCTACGAGCAGTACTTC	CASSQWGQDSYEQYF
TRBV5-1	TRBJ2-7	many	TRBD1	TGCGCCAGCAGCTTAGGGGACAGCCTTGTAAACGAGCAGTACTTC	CASSLGDSLVNEQYF
TRBV20-1	TRBJ2-5	many	TRBD2	TGCAGTGCTAGAGGCCAGCGGGAGGGCCGAGAGACCCAGTACTTC	CSARGQREGRETQYF
TRBV7-3	TRBJ2-5	few	TRBD2	TGTGCCAGCAGCCCGAGGGGAGCGGGACCTCAAGAGACCCAGTACTTC	CASSPRGAGPQETQYF
TRBV7-2	TRBJ2-1	few	TRBD2	TGTGCCAGCAGCTTCCCCGGGGGCGGGACTAGCGGGGTTCCCAACTCCTACAATGAGCAGTTCTTC	CASSFPGGGTSGVPNSYNEQFF
TRBV5-1	TRBJ2-3	few	-	TGCGCCAGCAGCTTGGTGGACAGCGACACAGATACGCAGTATTTT	CASSLVDSDTDTQYF
TRBV5-1	TRBJ2-1	few	-	TGCGCCAGCAGCTTGGTGGCCAGGAATGAGCAGTTCTTC	CASSLVARNEQFF
TRBV5-1	TRBJ2-6	few	TRBD2	TGCGCCACCGCTAGCGGGTCCTCTGGGGCCAACGTCCTGACTTTC	CATASGSSGANVLTF
TRBV20-1	TRBJ2-7	-	-	TGCAGTGCTAAAGGGCCAAGCCTCTCCTACGAGCAGTACTTC	CSAKGPSLSYEQYF
TRBV5-1	TRBJ2-1	few	TRBD2	TGCGCCAGCAGCCCTACCGGGACTAGCGACATTGAGCAGTTCTTC	CASSPTGTSDIEQFF
TRBV20-1	TRBJ2-1	-	TRBD1	TGCAGTGCTAGAAAAACCTCCGGGACAGGGTATTTCTCCTACAATGAGCAGTTCTTC	CSARKTSGTGYFSYNEQFF
TRBV9	TRBJ2-5	few	TRBD1	TGTGCCAGCAGCGCCCGGGACAGGGGACTCCAAGAGACCCAGTACTTC	CASSARDRGLQETQYF
TRBV20-1	TRBJ2-2	many	-	TGCAGTGCTAGGACCGACGCGAACACCGGGGAGCTGTTTTTT	CSARTDANTGELFF
TRBV15	TRBJ2-1	many	TRBD2	TGTGCCACCAGCAGATCAACCGGGACTAGCGGGACTCAGTTCTTC	CATSRSTGTSGTQFF
TRBV30	TRBJ2-1	few	-	TGTGCCTGGAGTCGACGGCGCGGTCCGAGGGATGAGCAGTTCTTC	CAWSRRRGPRDEQFF
TRBV20-1	TRBJ2-1	few	TRBD2	TGCAGTGCTAGCCGGACTAGCGGTACTTCCTACAATGAGCAGTTCTTC	CSASRTSGTSYNEQFF
TRBV5-8	TRBJ2-5	many	-	TGTGCCAGCAGCGTTCAGGGTGCTGAAGAGACCCAGTACTTC	CASSVQGAEETQYF